These 14 T cell receptor beta chains were sequenced from one sample in a study of sequential checkpoint blockade in melanoma. Method: immunoSEQ multiplex PCR; TCRdb's copy keeps in-frame clones and lacks some. This table has roughly 20,000 clones, roughly 72% appearing once. Treatment indicated: randomized to nivolumab then ipilimumab (arm A) or the reverse (arm B). Sequenced here: CD8+ T cells sorted from blood (inferred from file names), sampled from a patient given nivolumab and ipilimumab in sequence. Source of these receptors: a human donor with melanoma.

This sequence joins TRBV19 and TRBJ2-5, with 8 bases that match TRBD2. The DNA end lines up better with TRBJ2-7; the J call may be wrong. The CDR3 is 16 residues long. The germline V gene encodes CDR1 LNHDA and CDR2 SQIVND (reference sequence). Here the CDR3 DNA reads TGTGCCAGTAGTTCACGGGCACTAGCGGCCGCCTACGAGCAGTACTTC. Translating gives CASSSRALAAAYEQYF.

This sequence joins TRBV11-2 and TRBJ2-7, with 10 bases matching TRBD2. The CDR3 has 16 residues. Germline values: CDR1 SGHAT, CDR2 FQNNGV. Trimming took 3 bases from V and 2 from J; bases not matched to a gene: 7. In DNA, the CDR3 is TGTGCCAGCAGCTTGGGGCCCCTAGCGGGAGCCTACGAGCAGTACTTC. This gives the protein CASSLGPLAGAYEQYF.

This chain joins TRBV9 and TRBJ2-7, with 8 bases identical to TRBD1. CDR3 length equals 13 residues. Germline-derived CDR1 and CDR2 are SGDLS and YYNGEE. V was clipped by 4 bases and J by 2 bases; unmatched bases: 2. This CDR3 is CASSQGQAYEQYF. The CDR3 nucleotides are TGTGCCAGCAGCCAGGGACAGGCCTACGAGCAGTACTTC.

The CDR3 DNA follows: TGTGCCAGCAGTTCCTACAATAGCGGGGGCTACGAGCAGTACTTC. Its translation is CASSSYNSGGYEQYF. The chain employs TRBV28 and TRBJ2-7, with 9 bases fitting TRBD2. V gave up 4 bases and J gave up 3 bases; unmatched junction bases: 7. The CDR3 extends over 15 amino acids. Germline V gene lookup returns CDR1 MDHEN and CDR2 SYDVKM.

This clone was recorded a few times. CDR3 protein: CASSPRREDQPQHF. CDR3 DNA sequence: TGTGCCAGCTCACCACGCCGGGAGGATCAGCCCCAGCATTTT. This chain links TRBV18 with TRBJ1-5; D not certain. Trimming took off 1 base at V and 5 bases at J, with 9 bases between the two ends. From germline, CDR1 is KGHSH and CDR2 LQKENI. This CDR3 spans 14 amino acids.

The gene calls are TRBV9 and TRBJ2-5; D gene uncertain. Germline lookup yields CDR1 SGDLS and CDR2 YYNGEE. With 0 bases removed from V and 2 bases from J, the gap between germline ends came to 11 bases. The CDR3 is made up of 15 amino acids. CDR3 in amino acids: CASSVAGRPQETQYF. The CDR3 bases are TGTGCCAGCAGCGTAGCGGGTAGACCTCAAGAGACCCAGTACTTC.

The chain combines TRBV20-1 with TRBJ1-1; D gene ambiguous. The V and J ends lost 7 bases and 5 bases respectively, with 11 bases between them. Germline V gives CDR1 DFQATT, CDR2 SNEGSKA (reference sequence). This CDR3 contains 11 residues. The CDR3 sequence is CSGTRRTEAFF. For the CDR3, the DNA is TGCAGTGGGACCAGGAGGACTGAAGCTTTCTTT.

As for this clone: At one boundary the junction diverges from the germline segment, which might be a read error. The rearrangement links TRBV27 to TRBJ2-7; 14 bases map to TRBD2. Germline V gene sequence: CDR1 MNHEY, CDR2 SMNVEV (reference sequence). CDR3 length: 17 residues. Written as DNA, the CDR3 is TGTGCCAACAGTCCCGGGACTAGCGGGAGTAAGGCCTACGAGCAGTACTTC. Translation: CANSPGTSGSKAYEQYF.

The gene calls are TRBV27 and TRBJ2-7, with TRBD2 matching 13 bases. The junction had 4 bases not matched to a gene; V was cut back by 6 bases and J by 2 bases. Germline V gene sequence: CDR1 MNHEY, CDR2 SMNVEV (reference sequence). The CDR3 extends over 15 amino acids. In nucleotides, the CDR3 is TGTGCCAGCAGCCTGGGACTAGCGGGAACCTACGAGCAGTACTTC. Its translation: CASSLGLAGTYEQYF.

The chain is built from TRBV9 and TRBJ1-2; D unresolved. V lost 0 bases and J lost 3, with 9 bases in between. The CDR3 consists of 14 residues. Germline V CDR1 and CDR2: SGDLS, YYNGEE. CDR3 nucleotides: TGTGCCAGCAGCGTAGCGGCGGTGGACTATGGCTACACCTTC. Translated: CASSVAAVDYGYTF. The variable domain in full, with the rest retrieved from reference TRBV9 and TRBJ1-2, is DSGVTQTPKHLITATGQRVTLRCSPRSGDLSVYWYQQSLDQGLQFLIQYYNGEERAKGNILERFSAQQFPDLHSELNLSSLELGDSALYFCASSVAAVDYGYTFGSGTRLTVV.

The chain combines TRBV12-5 with TRBJ1-4, with TRBD1 matching 8 bases. CDR1 LGHNT and CDR2 FRNRAP come from the germline V gene. V was pared by 5 bases and J by 8 bases, with 13 bases of the junction left unmatched. There are 16 residues in the CDR3. This CDR3 is CASGQPSGGMEEKLFF. In DNA, the CDR3 is TGTGCTAGTGGTCAACCCTCAGGGGGCATGGAAGAAAAACTGTTTTTT.

The chain uses TRBV18 and TRBJ1-1; tentative D call: TRBD1 (5 bases). CDR1 is KGHSH and CDR2 is LQKENI in the germline V gene. CDR3 length: 17 residues. The V end lost 0 bases, the J end lost 0 bases, and 14 bases lay between the germline ends. Written as DNA, the CDR3 is TGTGCCAGCTCACCACCTCGGTTCCAGGGAATGAACACTGAAGCTTTCTTT. The encoded protein is CASSPPRFQGMNTEAFF. The full variable domain, in which reference TRBV18 and TRBJ1-1 provide the parts outside the CDR3, is NAGVMQNPRHLVRRRGQEARLRCSPMKGHSHVYWYRQLPEEGLKFMVYLQKENIIDESGMPKERFSAEFPKEGPSILRIQQVVRGDSAAYFCASSPPRFQGMNTEAFFGQGTRLTVV.

The chain joins TRBV2 to TRBJ1-5; D ambiguous. V lost 7 bases and J lost 0, with 13 bases in between. CDR1 SNHLY and CDR2 FYNNEI come from the germline V gene. This CDR3 region has 15 residues. CDR3 sequence reads: CASKFKDYSNQPQHF. The CDR3 DNA follows: TGTGCCAGCAAGTTCAAGGACTATAGCAATCAGCCCCAGCATTTT.

The chain combines TRBV10-3 with TRBJ2-7, with a possible D match to TRBD1 (5 bases). CDR1 and CDR2 (germline): ENHRY, SYGVKD. The CDR3 sequence is 12 residues long. V lost 0 bases to trimming and J lost 6 bases, with 6 bases between them. CDR3: CAISESGAEQYF. CDR3 in DNA: TGTGCCATCAGTGAGTCAGGGGCCGAGCAGTACTTC.